This T cell receptor beta chain was observed in a study of T cells after yellow fever vaccination. Study in general: Low-cell-number fractions were prepared with SMART-Seq v4 Ultra Low Input. Findings and limits, study-wide: Clones from primary vaccination mostly reappeared after the booster (over 95% CD4, over 85% CD8). Though it reached lower strength, the secondary response hit its peak faster, day 5 versus 15.

Template switching with 5'RACE generated the TCR cDNA and added a universal primer site and UMIs. One entry per CDR3 protein, called by TCRdb with MiXCR from the 5' RACE reads. The sample yields some 350,000 distinct CDR3 sequences, roughly 4.3% seen once. The germline CDR1 and CDR2 sequences are LGHNA and YSLEER. Trimming removed 1 base from V and 7 bases from J, with 19 bases in between. The CDR3 has 16 residues. This clonotype showed up just a few times. Its antigen is not identified. This TCR came from a young man who received the YFV17D yellow fever vaccine. This specimen consisted of PBMCs, obtained 5 days after the yellow fever booster vaccination. The V gene is TRBV4-3, the J gene TRBJ1-1; D might be TRBD1 (5 bases). CDR3 in amino acids: CASSQVQGYQGFEAFF. CDR3 coding DNA: TGCGCCAGCAGCCAAGTTCAGGGATATCAGGGTTTTGAAGCTTTCTTT.